This entry is about one T cell receptor (beta chain). What it recognizes is unknown. Here immunoSEQ multiplex PCR was the method, and the copy in TCRdb shows in-frame clones only, minus some. This sample has several thousand clones, with about 80% found just once. This entry belongs to a study of immune evolution from preneoplasia to lung adenocarcinoma. Study-level findings and limits: Top clone share appeared to fall from AAH through AIS, MIA, adenocarcinoma.

The CDR3 has 14 amino acids. Trimming shortened V by 4 bases and J by 10 bases, and 18 bases separated the two germline ends. Germline CDR1 SGDLS, CDR2 YYNGEE. Patients had resection in Japan or China between about 2013 and 2018. The receptor was derived from a person between 50 and 69 years old with lung adenocarcinoma. The material sequenced was FFPE invasive lung adenocarcinoma tissue. The rearrangement joins TRBV9 to TRBJ2-1; TRBD2 might be the D (6 bases). CDR3 coding DNA: TGTGCCAGCAGCCCTCAACTAGCCCTGGGCGAGCAGTTCTTC. Translation: CASSPQLALGEQFF.